This paragraph covers one TCR beta chain sequence. This sample is part of a study of siplizumab effects on memory and regulatory T cells. The method was immunoSEQ multiplex PCR; TCRdb's version includes in-frame clones alone and lacks a portion of them. The sample yields tens of thousands of clones, 93% seen once. V lost 2 bases and J lost 6, with 13 bases in between. The length of the CDR3 is 14 residues. Germline assignment: CDR1 LNHNV and CDR2 YYDKDF (reference sequence). The TCR comes from a human donor in good health. The rearrangement uses TRBV15 and TRBJ1-1; D is unclear. Sequenced: CD8+ T cells sorted from blood. The DNA of the CDR3 is TGTGCCACCAGCAGAATAGAGGATGGCTCTGAAGCTTTCTTT. This codes for CATSRIEDGSEAFF.